Described below is a single T cell receptor (beta chain) sequence and its context. The repertoire was sequenced with immunoSEQ multiplex PCR; TCRdb's copy has only in-frame clones and lacks some. The repertoire consists of around 200,000 clones, with roughly 80% occurring once and the leading ten covering 6.5% to 8.5%. The data were taken from a study of blood T cell repertoires in COVID-19. Turning to the study itself: Samples taken during acute and convalescent COVID-19 were collected in the United States, Italy and Spain. The cDNA or gDNA used as material had been derived from T cells, B-cell-depleted T cells, or PBMCs.

CDR1 and CDR2 (germline): SNHLY, FYNNEI. The CDR3 covers 14 residues. The V and J ends lost 7 bases and 1 base respectively, with 14 bases between them. The V gene is TRBV2, the J gene TRBJ2-7; D is perhaps TRBD1 (6 bases). The specimen sequenced was peripheral blood. The source is a human donor in a cohort sampled during active COVID-19. CDR3: CASISQGQSYEQYF. In DNA, the CDR3 is TGTGCCAGCATCTCCCAGGGACAATCCTACGAGCAGTACTTC.